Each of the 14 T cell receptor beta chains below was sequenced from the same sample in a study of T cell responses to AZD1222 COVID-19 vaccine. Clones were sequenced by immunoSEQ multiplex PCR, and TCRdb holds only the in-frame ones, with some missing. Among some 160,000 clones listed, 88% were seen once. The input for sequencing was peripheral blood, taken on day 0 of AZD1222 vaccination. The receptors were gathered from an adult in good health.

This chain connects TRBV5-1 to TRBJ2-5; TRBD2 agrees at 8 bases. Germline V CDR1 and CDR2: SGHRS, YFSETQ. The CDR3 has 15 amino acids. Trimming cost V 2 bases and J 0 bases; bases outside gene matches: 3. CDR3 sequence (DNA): TGCGCCAGCAGCTTCCTAGCGGGCTACCAAGAGACCCAGTACTTC. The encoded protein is CASSFLAGYQETQYF.

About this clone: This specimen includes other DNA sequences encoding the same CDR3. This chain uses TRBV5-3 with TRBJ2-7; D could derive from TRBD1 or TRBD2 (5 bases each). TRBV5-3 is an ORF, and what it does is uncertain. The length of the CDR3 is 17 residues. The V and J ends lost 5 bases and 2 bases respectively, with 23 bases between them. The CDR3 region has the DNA TGTGCCAGAAGTCCTTACGGGACGGCGGCACCCCCCTACGAGCAGTACTTC. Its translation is CARSPYGTAAPPYEQYF.

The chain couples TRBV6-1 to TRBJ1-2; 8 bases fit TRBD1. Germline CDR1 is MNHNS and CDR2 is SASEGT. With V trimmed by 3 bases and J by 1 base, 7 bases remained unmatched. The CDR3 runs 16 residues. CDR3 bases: TGTGCCAGCAGTGACCCTAGGGACAGGTATAACTATGGCTACACCTTC. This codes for CASSDPRDRYNYGYTF.

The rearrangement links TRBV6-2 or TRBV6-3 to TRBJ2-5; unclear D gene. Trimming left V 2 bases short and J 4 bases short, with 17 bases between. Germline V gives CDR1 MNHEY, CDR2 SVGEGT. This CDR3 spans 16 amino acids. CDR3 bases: TGTGCCAGCAGTTACCAAACGACGCAAATTGGAGAGACCCAGTACTTC. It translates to CASSYQTTQIGETQYF.

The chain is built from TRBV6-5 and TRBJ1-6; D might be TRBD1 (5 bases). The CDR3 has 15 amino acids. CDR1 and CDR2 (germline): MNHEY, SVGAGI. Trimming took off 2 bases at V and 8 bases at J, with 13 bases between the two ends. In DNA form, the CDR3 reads TGTGCCAGCAGTTACCGGGGGGGTTTAGATTCACCCCTCCACTTT. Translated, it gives CASSYRGGLDSPLHF.

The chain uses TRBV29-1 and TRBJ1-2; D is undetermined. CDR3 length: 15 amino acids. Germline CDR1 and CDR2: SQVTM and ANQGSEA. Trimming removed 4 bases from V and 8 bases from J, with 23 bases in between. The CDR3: CSVAPNHDGRWGYTF. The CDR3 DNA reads TGCAGCGTTGCCCCCAACCACGACGGACGGTGGGGCTACACCTTC.

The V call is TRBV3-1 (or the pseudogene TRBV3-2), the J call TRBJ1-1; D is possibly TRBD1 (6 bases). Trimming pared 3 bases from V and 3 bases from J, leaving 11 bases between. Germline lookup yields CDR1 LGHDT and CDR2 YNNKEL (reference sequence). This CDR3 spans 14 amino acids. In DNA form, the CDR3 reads TGTGCCAGCAGCCACCTTCAGGGGTACACTGAAGCTTTCTTT. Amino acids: CASSHLQGYTEAFF.

CDR3 sequence (DNA): TGTGCCAGCAGCCCCGGACAGGGAGTCCTTTATGGCTACACCTTC. This encodes CASSPGQGVLYGYTF. This chain connects TRBV6-5 to TRBJ1-2; 8 positions agree with TRBD1. Germline V CDR1 and CDR2: MNHEY, SVGAGI. This CDR3 has 15 residues. After removal of 6 bases from V and 5 bases from J, the junction contained 11 bases not matched to a gene.

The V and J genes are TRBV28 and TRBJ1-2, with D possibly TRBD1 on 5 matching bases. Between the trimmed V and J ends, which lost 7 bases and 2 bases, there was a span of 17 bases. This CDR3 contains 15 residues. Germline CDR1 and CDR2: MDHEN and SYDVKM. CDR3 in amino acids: CASTSLLGENYGYTF. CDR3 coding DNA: TGTGCCAGCACCTCCCTCCTAGGGGAGAACTATGGCTACACCTTC.

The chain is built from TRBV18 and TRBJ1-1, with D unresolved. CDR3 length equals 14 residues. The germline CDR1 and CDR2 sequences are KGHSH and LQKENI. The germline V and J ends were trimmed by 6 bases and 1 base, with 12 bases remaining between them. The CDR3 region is CASSLGSRNTEAFF. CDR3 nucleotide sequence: TGTGCCAGCTCCCTGGGGTCTCGGAACACTGAAGCTTTCTTT.

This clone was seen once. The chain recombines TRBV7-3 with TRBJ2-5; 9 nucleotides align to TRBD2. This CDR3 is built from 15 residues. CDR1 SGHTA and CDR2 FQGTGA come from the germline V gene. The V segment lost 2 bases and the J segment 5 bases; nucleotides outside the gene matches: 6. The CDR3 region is CASSLEAGGVETQYF. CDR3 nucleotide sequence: TGTGCCAGCAGCTTAGAAGCGGGAGGCGTTGAGACCCAGTACTTC. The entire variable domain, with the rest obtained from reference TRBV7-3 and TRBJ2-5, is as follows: GAGVSQTPSNKVTEKGKYVELRCDPISGHTALYWYRQSLGQGPEFLIYFQGTGAADDSGLPNDRFFAVRPEGSVSTLKIQRTERGDSAVYLCASSLEAGGVETQYFGPGTRLLVL.

The CDR3: CASSLTRGGDGYTF. For the CDR3, the DNA is TGTGCCAGCAGCCTAACCCGGGGGGGAGATGGCTACACCTTC. V gene TRBV7-2 combines with J gene TRBJ1-2; TRBD1 might be the D (5 bases). Per the germline V gene, CDR1 is SGHTA and CDR2 is FQGNSA. V lost 5 bases, J lost 6 bases, and 16 bases lay in between. The CDR3 is made up of 14 amino acids.

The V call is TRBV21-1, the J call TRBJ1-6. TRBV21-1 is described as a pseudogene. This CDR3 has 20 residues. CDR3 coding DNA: TGTGCCAGCAGCACCCCCTCCGGGGGGGCGACCCCTATCAATAATTCACCCCTCCACTTT. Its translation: CASSTPSGGATPINNSPLHF.

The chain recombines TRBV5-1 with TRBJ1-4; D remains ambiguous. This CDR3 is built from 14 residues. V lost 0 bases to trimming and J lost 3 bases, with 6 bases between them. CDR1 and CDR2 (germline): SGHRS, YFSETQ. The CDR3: CASSLADPNEKLFF. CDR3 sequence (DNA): TGCGCCAGCAGCTTGGCGGACCCTAATGAAAAACTGTTTTTT.